This section outlines one TCR beta chain sequence together with its context. It lacks a known antigen. Base qualities are not provided; no much larger clone lies one nucleotide away. Participants in the prospective study were enrolled through a virtual design, were aged about 18 to 100 years, and lived in roughly 25 United States geographic areas. In the prospective study, cohorts were assigned on the basis of participant-reported clinical history obtained from a screening survey and a study questionnaire. ImmuneRACE Cohort 3 recovered participants were defined by two consecutive negative NP/OP PCR tests, healthcare professional clearance, or symptom resolution. In the prospective study, whole blood, serum and a nasopharyngeal or oropharyngeal swab were collected from each participant by mobile phlebotomists. Additional blood draws and questionnaires over an approximately two-month period could optionally be provided by prospective study participants. Blood samples from the prospective study were shipped frozen or at room temperature prior to DNA extraction.

This sample was included in a study of blood T cell repertoires in COVID-19 (dated by TCRdb to about 2020). Notes on the research overall: The collaborator samples originated in the United States, Italy and Spain and spanned the acute and convalescent phases of COVID-19. The prospective study material was composed of cDNA or gDNA derived from T cells, B-cell-depleted T cells, or PBMCs. Subjects who had been exposed to COVID-19, were actively infected with it, or had recovered from it provided the deeply sampled blood TCRbeta repertoires that made up the dataset. A freely available public database, intended as a resource for researchers studying the immune response to SARS-CoV-2, is where the repertoires were released. Samples came from the ongoing ImmuneRACE study (first 160 participants) plus 1,254 subjects from 6 global collaborators. Sample metadata almost always included a de-identified subject ID, COVID-19 status, age in years and sex. HLA class I and class II types, where available, came from metadata supplied by the sample provider rather than from assay-based typing.

What the authors observed across the whole study: The quantity of clinical and demographic metadata differed by source and by participant and was supplied without curation.

TCRbeta CDR3 regions were amplified from genomic DNA using the immunoSEQ Assay, a bias-controlled multiplex PCR. The original pipeline was this. The number of nucleated cells in each sample was estimated from the amplification of reference gene primers within the assay. Sequence reads were collapsed and filtered to measure the absolute abundance of every unique TCRbeta CDR3 rearrangement. For each sample, productive Simpson clonality was calculated by taking the square root of Simpson's diversity index across productive rearrangements. The table was pulled from immuneACCESS by TCRdb, which kept in-frame rearrangements only. Such tables lose some clones; where checked, under half of the loss comes from unresolved V genes, and the rest has no known cause. That table supplies the V and J calls and clone size; D and trimming were determined from the DNA. For this sample there are 160,000 or so clones; roughly 80% appear just once. The ten largest clones capture about 3.7% of the sample.

The CDR3 covers 11 residues, taking in both the cysteine and the phenylalanine. Of all the DNA, just the CDR3 is kept, 33 bases in frame from base 1. Germline trimming: 5 bases from V, 10 bases from J; junction bases outside gene matches: 4. CDR1 and CDR2, per the germline V gene (reference sequence), are DFQATT and SNEGSKA. This receptor was obtained from a woman aged 60-75 years who had recovered from COVID-19. The rearrangement joined TRBV20-1 to TRBJ2-1; 8 junctional bases match TRBD1. Source material: PBMCs or T cells enriched from blood (not recorded which). This receptor carries the CDR3 CSAAGGWEQFF. The nucleotides are TGCAGTGCTGCAGGGGGCTGGGAGCAGTTCTTC.